These T cell receptor beta chains were read from a single sample in a study of cytotoxic CD8 clonotypes in ibrutinib-treated CLL. Sequencing used immunoSEQ multiplex PCR; TCRdb keeps in-frame clones, though not all of them. This sample has around 200,000 clones, with more than 70% found just once. Source: PBMCs, taken after 12 months of ibrutinib treatment. The origin of the receptors is a human donor with chronic lymphocytic leukemia. Both conserved end residues are part of each CDR3. Each record gives: clone size, D gene, J gene, V gene, CDR3 length, CDR3 protein, CDR3 DNA. The D gene is left open where the match is weak. The listing skips clone size in some rows; elsewhere it reads once, few, many or a size class.

few | NA | TRBJ1-1 | TRBV20-1 | 11 | CSAPRGAEAFF | TGCAGTGCTCCCCGCGGAGCTGAAGCTTTCTTT
NA | NA | TRBJ2-7 | TRBV28 | 11 | CASRGGWGQYF | TGTGCCAGCAGGGGCGGCTGGGGGCAGTACTTC
NA | NA | TRBJ2-5 | TRBV5-4 | 14 | CASSGRTGKETQYF | TGTGCCAGCAGCGGGCGGACGGGAAAAGAGACCCAGTACTTC
NA | NA | TRBJ1-1 | TRBV5-6 | 14 | CASSNPRGNTEAFF | TGTGCCAGCAGCAACCCTCGAGGGAACACTGAAGCTTTCTTT
NA | TRBD1 | TRBJ1-4 | TRBV30 | 15 | CAWKLPDRVDEKLFF | TGTGCCTGGAAGCTACCAGACAGGGTAGATGAAAAACTGTTTTTT
NA | TRBD1 | TRBJ2-1 | TRBV5-1 | 14 | CASSPADRGNEQFF | TGCGCCAGCAGCCCGGCGGACAGGGGTAATGAGCAGTTCTTC
NA | NA | TRBJ2-7 | TRBV7-9 | 14 | CASSWPPGRNEQYF | TGTGCCAGCAGCTGGCCCCCGGGTCGGAACGAGCAGTACTTC
NA | NA | TRBJ2-1 | TRBV7-3 | 15 | CASSLGPGSYNEQFF | TGTGCCAGCAGCTTAGGGCCAGGCTCCTACAATGAGCAGTTCTTC
NA | TRBD2 | TRBJ2-1 | TRBV11-2 | 15 | CASSFWRSGGPEQFF | TGTGCCAGCAGCTTCTGGAGGAGCGGGGGGCCCGAGCAGTTCTTC
NA | NA | TRBJ1-4 | TRBV19 | 15 | CASSIWTNSKEKLFF | TGTGCCAGTAGTATATGGACAAATAGCAAGGAAAAACTGTTTTTT
few | NA | TRBJ2-3 | TRBV7-9 | 12 | CASRPYTDTQYF | TGTGCCAGCAGGCCCTACACAGATACGCAGTATTTT
NA | TRBD1 | TRBJ1-1 | TRBV5-4 | 14 | CASSLTGGGTEAFF | TGTGCCAGCAGCCTGACAGGGGGAGGCACTGAAGCTTTCTTT
NA | NA | TRBJ2-1 | TRBV11-3 | 13 | CASSSGGYNEQFF | TGTGCCAGCAGCTCCGGAGGATACAATGAGCAGTTCTTC
NA | NA | TRBJ1-4 | TRBV7-8 | 16 | CASSLAVGATNEKLFF | TGTGCCAGCAGCTTAGCGGTGGGGGCAACTAATGAAAAACTGTTTTTT
NA | NA | TRBJ2-3 | TRBV7-9 | 16 | CASSFLLRVSTDTQYF | TGTGCCAGCAGCTTTCTCTTGCGGGTTAGCACAGATACGCAGTATTTT
once | NA | TRBJ1-1 | TRBV11-2 | 13 | CASSLVRNTEAFF | TGTGCCAGCAGCTTAGTTCGGAACACTGAAGCTTTCTTT
NA | NA | TRBJ2-7 | TRBV6-5 | 15 | CASSESGSPSYEQYF | TGTGCCAGCAGCGAGTCTGGGTCCCCTTCCTACGAGCAGTACTTC
NA | NA | TRBJ2-2 | TRBV6-5 | 13 | CASRRQAIGELFF | TGTGCCAGCAGAAGACAGGCAATCGGGGAGCTGTTTTTT
NA | NA | TRBJ2-7 | TRBV5-1 | 11 | CASSESYEQYF | TGCGCCAGCAGCGAGTCCTACGAGCAGTACTTC
NA | NA | TRBJ2-7 | TRBV7-9 | 13 | CASSPSQVYEQYF | TGTGCCAGCAGCCCTTCACAGGTCTACGAGCAGTACTTC
once | NA | TRBJ1-1 | TRBV6-1 | 13 | CASSVGTNTEAFF | TGTGCCAGCAGTGTAGGGACAAACACTGAAGCTTTCTTT
NA | NA | TRBJ1-3 | TRBV25-1 | 13 | CASTLEGGNTIYF | TGTGCCAGCACTCTCGAAGGGGGAAACACCATATATTTT
NA | NA | TRBJ2-7 | TRBV28 | 15 | CASGGGDRRSYEQYF | TGTGCCAGCGGAGGAGGGGACCGCCGCTCCTACGAGCAGTACTTC
few | NA | TRBJ2-1 | TRBV7-2 | 13 | CASSKTSFGEQFF | TGTGCCAGCAGTAAGACTAGTTTTGGTGAGCAGTTCTTC
NA | NA | TRBJ2-5 | TRBV7-9 | 15 | CASSLVPGDQETQYF | TGTGCCAGCAGCTTAGTCCCAGGGGACCAAGAGACCCAGTACTTC
NA | NA | TRBJ1-2 | TRBV2 | 14 | CASPKGSEWAGYTF | TGTGCCAGCCCTAAGGGCTCCGAGTGGGCTGGCTACACCTTC
few | NA | TRBJ1-6 | TRBV6-4 | 12 | CASSDGDSPLHF | TGTGCCAGCAGTGACGGGGATTCACCCCTCCACTTT
NA | NA | TRBJ2-1 | TRBV5-4 | 15 | CASSPGTAYYNEQFF | TGTGCCAGCAGTCCCGGGACTGCATACTACAATGAGCAGTTCTTC
NA | TRBD2 | TRBJ2-7 | TRBV5-4 | 14 | CASSLGTTAYEQYF | TGTGCCAGCAGCCTCGGGACTACCGCCTACGAGCAGTACTTC
NA | TRBD1 | TRBJ2-7 | TRBV5-1 | 15 | CASSLGDRVPTGQYF | TGCGCCAGCAGCTTGGGGGACAGGGTCCCAACGGGGCAGTACTTC
NA | NA | TRBJ1-1 | TRBV15 | 12 | CATSRDLLEAFF | TGTGCCACCAGCAGAGATCTTCTCGAAGCTTTCTTT
NA | NA | TRBJ1-4 | TRBV6-5 | 13 | CASSYWTNEKLFF | TGTGCCAGCAGTTACTGGACAAACGAAAAACTGTTTTTT
NA | TRBD1 | TRBJ2-5 | TRBV6-5 | 14 | CASSRTGGAETQYF | TGTGCCAGCAGTCGGACAGGGGGCGCGGAGACCCAGTACTTC
few | TRBD2 | TRBJ2-7 | TRBV25-1 | 16 | CASSDREGTGAYEQYF | TGTGCCAGCAGTGACCGGGAGGGAACAGGAGCGTACGAGCAGTACTTC
NA | NA | TRBJ2-6 | TRBV7-9 | 19 | CASSSNGHSLTGGANVLTF | TGTGCCAGCAGCTCAAATGGACACTCGCTAACGGGTGGGGCCAACGTCCTGACTTTC
NA | NA | TRBJ1-1 | TRBV2 | 13 | CASSAGTNTEAFF | TGTGCCAGCAGTGCCGGGACGAACACTGAAGCTTTCTTT
NA | NA | TRBJ2-2 | TRBV25-1 | 16 | CASSDPLDRNTGELFF | TGTGCCAGCAGTGATCCTCTAGACAGAAACACCGGGGAGCTGTTTTTT
once | NA | TRBJ2-7 | TRBV5-5 | 14 | CASSLSGDWYEQYF | TGTGCCAGCAGCTTGTCCGGGGACTGGTACGAGCAGTACTTC
NA | NA | TRBJ2-1 | TRBV6-6 | 14 | CASSPRESYNEQFF | TGTGCCAGCAGTCCCCGGGAATCCTACAATGAGCAGTTCTTC
NA | TRBD1 | TRBJ2-6 | TRBV18 | 17 | CASSRRDSVSGANVLTF | TGTGCCAGCTCACGTCGGGACAGCGTATCTGGGGCCAACGTCCTGACTTTC
NA | NA | TRBJ2-3 | TRBV5-1 | 14 | CASSSGQHTDTQYF | TGCGCCAGCAGCTCGGGACAACACACAGATACGCAGTATTTT
once | NA | TRBJ2-1 | TRBV7-8 | 15 | CASSLVPERGNEQFF | TGTGCCAGCAGCTTAGTCCCCGAACGGGGCAATGAGCAGTTCTTC
once | NA | TRBJ2-1 | TRBV6-1 | 15 | CASSEITGISNEQFF | TGTGCCAGCAGTGAAATTACGGGGATTAGTAATGAGCAGTTCTTC
NA | TRBD2 | TRBJ2-1 | TRBV6-5 | 16 | CASSSAGAPSYNEQFF | TGTGCCAGCAGTTCAGCGGGAGCGCCCTCCTACAATGAGCAGTTCTTC
NA | NA | TRBJ1-2 | TRBV5-1 | 14 | CASSSTVGVKGYTF | TGCGCCAGCAGCTCCACGGTGGGGGTAAAGGGCTACACCTTC
NA | NA | TRBJ2-7 | TRBV2 | 15 | CASSEASWYSYEQYF | TGTGCCAGCAGTGAGGCTAGTTGGTATTCCTACGAGCAGTACTTC
NA | NA | TRBJ2-5 | TRBV6-5 | 15 | CASSYSRGAAETQYF | TGTGCCAGCAGTTACTCGAGGGGGGCCGCAGAGACCCAGTACTTC
few | NA | TRBJ2-2 | TRBV9 | 12 | CASTPGTGELFF | TGTGCCAGCACCCCCGGGACCGGGGAGCTGTTTTTT
NA | NA | TRBJ2-5 | TRBV19 | 13 | CASSRGLQETQYF | TGTGCCAGTAGTAGGGGTCTGCAAGAGACCCAGTACTTC
NA | NA | TRBJ1-5 | TRBV30 | 14 | CAWSEGLTRGPQHF | TGTGCCTGGAGTGAAGGGCTCACCCGAGGGCCCCAGCATTTT
NA | NA | TRBJ2-7 | TRBV18 | 12 | CASSLQQSRQYF | TGTGCCAGCTCATTACAACAAAGCAGGCAGTACTTC
NA | NA | TRBJ2-3 | TRBV2 | 15 | CASSEMEISTDTQYF | TGTGCCAGCAGTGAAATGGAAATTAGCACAGATACGCAGTATTTT
NA | TRBD2 | TRBJ2-1 | TRBV30 | 14 | CAWSVASGGNEQFF | TGTGCCTGGAGTGTTGCGAGCGGGGGCAATGAGCAGTTCTTC
NA | TRBD1 | TRBJ1-2 | TRBV28 | 17 | CASSLLSGDSHGNGYTF | TGTGCCAGCAGTTTACTTTCCGGGGACAGCCATGGGAATGGCTACACCTTC
NA | NA | TRBJ2-3 | TRBV2 | 11 | CASSMADTQYF | TGTGCCAGCAGTATGGCAGATACGCAGTATTTT
few | NA | TRBJ1-5 | TRBV11-2 | 14 | CASSLEKVGQPQHF | TGTGCCAGCAGCTTAGAAAAGGTTGGGCAGCCCCAGCATTTT
NA | TRBD2 | TRBJ2-1 | TRBV19 | 16 | CASSIRGLAGLNEQFF | TGTGCCAGTAGTATAAGGGGACTAGCGGGGCTGAATGAGCAGTTCTTC
NA | TRBD1 | TRBJ2-7 | TRBV27 | 14 | CASSSRQGAWEQYF | TGTGCCAGCAGTTCCCGACAGGGGGCGTGGGAGCAGTACTTC
NA | TRBD2 | TRBJ2-7 | TRBV18 | 15 | CASSPLAGAPAEQYF | TGTGCCAGCTCACCACTAGCGGGGGCCCCAGCCGAGCAGTACTTC
NA | TRBD2 | TRBJ2-3 | TRBV9 | 16 | CASSVPSGGSTDTQYF | TGTGCCAGCAGCGTACCTAGCGGGGGGAGCACAGATACGCAGTATTTT